This T cell receptor (beta chain) was sequenced during a study of shared clonotypes between healthy human individuals. About the research overall: Plates per donor: three CD4 naive, three CD4 memory, two CD8 naive, one CD8 memory.

Germline CDR1 SGHDT, CDR2 YYEEEE. Trimming stripped 8 bases from V and 6 bases from J, with 21 bases between. This CDR3 region has 15 residues. Whole-study results and caveats: Naive subsets generally had larger estimated richness than memory subsets. Apart from blood, nothing was sampled; tissue repertoires likely differ.

Sorted-subset replicate PCR reactions contained approximately 190 ng DNA, corresponding to about 30,000 T cell genomes. Using immunoSEQ multiplex PCR, the repertoire was profiled, and TCRdb retains in-frame clones only, with some absent. The sample lists about 1 million clones; around four fifths were seen once. A note on this clone: What it binds is unknown.

The sample taken for sequencing was memory CD4+ T cells sorted from blood. Subset described: CD45RA-negative fraction. The chain recombines TRBV5-6 with TRBJ1-5; weak D call: TRBD1 (6 bases). This clonotype was sampled from a man in his late teens or twenties in good health. In DNA form, the CDR3 reads TGTGCCAGTTCTACGGGTGGGGGGGCAATTCAGCCCCAGCATTTT. Protein: CASSTGGGAIQPQHF.